This T cell receptor (beta chain) was recovered during a study of cytomegalovirus exposure and HLA in healthy donors. The V gene's germline CDR1 is SGHDT and CDR2 YYEEEE. This CDR3 has 15 residues. V lost 0 bases to trimming and J lost 10 bases, with 17 bases between them. For this clone: What it binds is unknown.

60 Vbeta and 13 Jbeta primers were used in PCR. Profiling relied on immunoSEQ multiplex PCR, and the TCRdb table lists in-frame clones only, not all of them. Here the sample spans 75,000 to 100,000 clones, around 78% being singletons. Points from the study as a whole: Within an earlier analysis, most TCR beta V segments proved productive either about 87% or about 30% of the time. For most subjects, TCR beta sequences were reported to predict HLA-A and HLA-B alleles with accuracy. Immune exposure was documented only through CMV serostatus.

This receptor was taken from a man younger than 45 in good health and CMV-seronegative. The sequencing input was PBMCs. V usage is TRBV5-6 and J usage is TRBJ2-1; possibly TRBD2 for D (5 bases). CDR3 in DNA: TGTGCCAGCAGCTTGGATGTTTCCGGGATCAGGGAGCAGTTCTTC. Its translation: CASSLDVSGIREQFF.